These 20 T cell receptor beta chains share one sample of origin, sequenced in a study of regulatory T cells in long-lasting Graves disease. The time point is: newly diagnosed GD, antithyroid drugs for less than 3 months. Preparation of the TCR library used RNA extracted from PBMCs. HTBI primers from iRepertoire and Arm-PCR of CDR3 regions yielded the TCR beta libraries. TCRdb reprocessed the multiplex PCR reads via MiXCR and lists one record per CDR3 protein. Of about 210,000 distinct CDR3 sequences in the sample, less than 20% were seen once. The sample also formed part of further work on T cells in Graves' hyperthyroidism and ophthalmopathy.

Sequences were derived from peripheral blood mononuclear cells (PBMCs), sampled at new diagnosis, from a patient treated with antithyroid drugs. These receptors were collected from a woman aged 25 to 45 with Graves disease.

In this sample, this clonotype turned up many times. This chain joins TRBV29-1 and TRBJ2-5; 10 nucleotides match TRBD2. Germline V gives CDR1 SQVTM, CDR2 ANQGSEA. Trimming cost V 2 bases and J 7 bases; bases outside gene matches: 16. The CDR3 is 17 amino acids. This chain's CDR3 is CSVERGLSSGRGGTQYF. In nucleotides, the CDR3 is TGCAGCGTTGAAAGGGGTCTATCTAGCGGGAGAGGGGGGACCCAGTACTTC.

This clonotype showed up many times. The chain has TRBV12-3 or TRBV12-4 and TRBJ2-2; 8 bases fit TRBD1. The junction had 1 base not matched to a gene; V was cut back by 6 bases and J by 1 base. This CDR3 region has 14 residues. Here the CDR3 reads CASSDRGNTGELFF. As DNA, the CDR3 is TGTGCCAGCAGCGACAGGGGGAACACCGGGGAGCTGTTTTTT.

This clonotype was recorded at least ten times. The chain recombines TRBV20-1 with TRBJ1-2; D not resolved. The germline V gene has CDR1 DFQATT and CDR2 SNEGSKA (reference sequence). This CDR3 contains 12 residues. Trimming cost V 4 bases and J 6 bases, with 12 bases left between them. The CDR3 protein is CSAKQPPNGYTF. DNA of the CDR3: TGCAGTGCTAAACAGCCACCCAATGGCTACACCTTC.

This clonotype was recorded at least ten times. V gene TRBV27 combines with J gene TRBJ2-1, with TRBD2 identical over 7 bases. Trimming cost V 5 bases and J 1 base; bases outside gene matches: 17. Per the germline V gene, CDR1 is MNHEY and CDR2 is SMNVEV (reference sequence). The CDR3 is made up of 19 amino acids. The chain's CDR3 is CASSPLGGFRRESYNEQFF. CDR3 nucleotide sequence: TGTGCCAGCAGTCCATTGGGTGGTTTTAGGCGGGAGTCCTACAATGAGCAGTTCTTC.

This clonotype was detected many times. J is TRBJ1-4 and V is TRBV6-5; D is perhaps TRBD1 (5 bases). Trimming shortened V by 0 bases and J by 11 bases, and 13 bases separated the two germline ends. CDR1 is MNHEY, CDR2 SVGAGI, per germline. The CDR3 extends over 14 amino acids. The CDR3 nucleotides are TGTGCCAGCAGTTACTCGGACGGGTGGGGGAAACTGTTTTTT. Translated: CASSYSDGWGKLFF.

This clonotype has at least ten counts. The gene calls are TRBV20-1 and TRBJ2-1, with 11 bases matching TRBD2. V was clipped by 4 bases and J by 8 bases; unmatched bases: 10. Germline V gives CDR1 DFQATT, CDR2 SNEGSKA (reference sequence). The CDR3 sequence is 15 residues long. The CDR3 reads CSAKLSGGAEYEQFF. The CDR3 coding sequence is TGCAGTGCTAAGCTTAGCGGGGGGGCTGAGTATGAGCAGTTCTTC.

This clonotype came up a few times. With a much larger clone just one base away, this may be a read error. As the CDR3 is not closed by the conserved phenylalanine or tryptophan, this likely results from a read error. The V call is TRBV19, the J call TRBJ1-1; 7 bases match TRBD1. The V segment lost 7 bases and the J segment 4 bases; nucleotides outside the gene matches: 6. The CDR3 contains 13 residues. Germline CDR1 LNHDA, CDR2 SQIVND (reference sequence). CDR3 region: CASTKDRATEAFL. CDR3 DNA: TGTGCCAGTACTAAAGACAGGGCCACTGAAGCTTTCCTT.

V gene TRBV29-1 combines with J gene TRBJ2-7; no clear D. The V end lost 6 bases, the J end lost 2 bases, and 11 bases lay between the germline ends. The CDR3 contains 12 residues. Germline CDR1 SQVTM, CDR2 ANQGSEA. The DNA of the CDR3 is TGCAGCGTCTCGGCGCAGACCTACGAGCAGTACTTC. Translation: CSVSAQTYEQYF.

This clonotype was counted at least ten times. The chain employs TRBV7-2 and TRBJ2-7; no clear D. In germline, CDR1 is SGHTA, CDR2 FQGNSA. This CDR3 spans 13 amino acids. Trimming pared 1 base from V and 2 bases from J, leaving 6 bases between. For the CDR3, the DNA is TGTGCCAGCAGCTTAGGGGTTGCCTACGAGCAGTACTTC. It is translated as CASSLGVAYEQYF.

This clonotype was found many times. This chain uses TRBV6-1 with TRBJ2-7, with TRBD1 as a possible D gene (5 bases). The CDR3 has 12 residues. Germline CDR1 and CDR2: MNHNS and SASEGT. Trimming removed 5 bases at V and 5 bases at J, with 10 bases between. CDR3 sequence: CASSPGWDEQYF. The CDR3 coding sequence is TGTGCCAGCAGTCCAGGGTGGGACGAGCAGTACTTC.

This clonotype was found many times. This chain links TRBV14 with TRBJ2-2; 7 bases match TRBD1. Germline V CDR1 and CDR2: SGHDN, FVKESK. V was clipped by 2 bases and J by 1 base; unmatched bases: 7. This CDR3 comprises 17 residues. Here the CDR3 reads CASSQLDRAGNTGELFF. CDR3 bases: TGTGCCAGCAGCCAACTCGACAGGGCGGGGAACACCGGGGAGCTGTTTTTT.

In this sample, this clonotype turned up many times. The chain joins TRBV2 to TRBJ2-3; no reliable D call. Germline CDR1 and CDR2: SNHLY and FYNNEI. Trimming left V 4 bases short and J 5 bases short, with 10 bases between. The CDR3 extends over 13 amino acids. The CDR3 DNA is TGTGCCAGCAGTGGGCCACTGGTAGATACGCAGTATTTT. Its protein product is CASSGPLVDTQYF.

There are many counts of this clonotype. The gene calls are TRBV19 and TRBJ2-1; 14 positions agree with TRBD2. The CDR3 extends over 16 amino acids. V shed 4 bases and J 8 bases; nucleotides not matched to a gene: 7. Germline CDR1 is LNHDA and CDR2 is SQIVND (reference sequence). The CDR3 reads CASSTRLAGGRDEQFF. CDR3 bases: TGTGCCAGTAGTACCCGACTAGCGGGAGGGCGAGATGAGCAGTTCTTC. Complete variable domain (other parts from reference TRBV19 and TRBJ2-1): DGGITQSPKYLFRKEGQNVTLSCEQNLNHDAMYWYRQDPGQGLRLIYYSQIVNDFQKGDIAEGYSVSREKKESFPLTVTSAQKNPTAFYLCASSTRLAGGRDEQFFGPGTRLTVL.

This clonotype was counted many times. V and J are TRBV28 and TRBJ1-2; D not certain. CDR3 length equals 12 residues. The germline CDR1 and CDR2 sequences are MDHEN and SYDVKM. The V gene lost 3 bases and the J gene lost 8 bases, with 10 bases spanning the gap. CDR3 nucleotides: TGTGCCAGCAGTTTTTCCCATGGGGGCTACACCTTC. Its protein is CASSFSHGGYTF.

The V gene is TRBV6-1, the J gene TRBJ2-7; 8 bases are a match to TRBD1. Germline-derived CDR1 and CDR2 are MNHNS and SASEGT. V was pared by 6 bases and J by 4 bases, with 5 bases of the junction left unmatched. The CDR3 consists of 13 residues. CDR3 amino acids: CASRTRQGYEQYF. The CDR3 nucleotides are TGTGCCAGCAGAACCCGACAGGGGTACGAGCAGTACTTC.

This clonotype was counted ten times or more. This rearrangement joins TRBV2 to TRBJ2-3, with D hard to call. The CDR3 is 10 amino acids. V dropped 3 bases and J dropped 7 bases, with 2 bases sitting between them. CDR1 and CDR2 (germline): SNHLY, FYNNEI. CDR3 amino acids: CASSDYTQYF. Written as DNA, the CDR3 is TGTGCCAGCAGTGATTATACGCAGTATTTT.

This clonotype appeared once. A junction boundary mismatches the germline segment, possibly from a read error. This chain connects TRBV3-1 to TRBJ2-2; perhaps D is TRBD1 or TRBD2 (5 bases each). The CDR3 is made up of 15 amino acids. CDR1 is LGHDT and CDR2 is YNNKEL in the germline V gene (reference sequence). The CDR3 here is CASIQEGRITGELFF. The CDR3, as DNA: TGTGCCAGCATCCAAGAGGGGCGGATCACCGGGGAGCTGTTTTTT.

The CDR3 bases are TGTGCCATCAGTGAGCCCGGACTACCAGATACGCAGTATTTT. It codes for CAISEPGLPDTQYF. The J gene is TRBJ2-3, the V gene TRBV10-3, with D perhaps matching TRBD2 (6 bases). V dropped 2 bases and J dropped 4 bases, with 10 bases sitting between them. Germline lookup yields CDR1 ENHRY and CDR2 SYGVKD. The CDR3 runs 14 residues.

This clonotype occurred many times. The chain has TRBV18 and TRBJ1-2, with D possibly being TRBD1 (5 bases). Per the germline V gene, CDR1 is KGHSH and CDR2 is LQKENI. The CDR3 sequence is 15 residues long. The V gene lost 0 bases and the J gene lost 8 bases, with 16 bases spanning the gap. CDR3 protein: CASSPPTRGAEGYTF. The CDR3 coding sequence is TGTGCCAGCTCACCACCGACCCGGGGCGCCGAGGGCTACACCTTC.

This clonotype was found many times. The chain is built from TRBV2 and TRBJ1-3, with D maybe TRBD1 (6 bases). The CDR3 length is 17 residues. Germline V lookup: CDR1 SNHLY, CDR2 FYNNEI. Between the trimmed V and J ends, which lost 5 bases and 0 bases, there was a span of 17 bases. This chain's CDR3 is CASSKPSWTDSGNTIYF. CDR3 bases: TGTGCCAGCAGTAAACCCTCCTGGACAGACTCTGGAAACACCATATATTTT.